This T cell receptor beta chain derives from a study of CD8+ T cells in alopecia areata. Study-wide results and caveats: Lesional scalp, notably in alopecia totalis/universalis, had clonality above that of normal scalp.

With respect to this clone: As yet, its antigen is unknown.

cDNA serving as the sequencing template came from extracted, reverse transcribed RNA. This table comes from immunoSEQ multiplex PCR, and its TCRdb copy is limited to in-frame clones, with some not included. The repertoire holds 100,000 to 130,000 clones, with 50% to 70% as singletons. It was from PBMCs that CD4+ and CD8+ T cells were sorted. Trimming stripped 3 bases from V and 4 bases from J, with 10 bases between. CDR1 and CDR2 from the germline V gene are SGHRS and YFSETQ. This CDR3 comprises 13 residues. The sample comprised NKG2D-low CD8+ T cells sorted from blood. The J gene is TRBJ2-5, the V gene TRBV5-1; D ambiguous. The sequence was collected from a human donor with alopecia areata. CDR3 protein: CASSSHVGETQYF. In DNA, the CDR3 is TGCGCCAGCAGCTCTCATGTCGGAGAGACCCAGTACTTC.